This T cell receptor beta chain was found in a study of response to subunit inactivated influenza vaccine. Points from the study as a whole: Each seasonal influenza vaccination recruits few new T cells, the authors suggested.

TCRdb reanalysed the RT-PCR reads using MiXCR and keeps one entry per CDR3 protein. This sample has fewer than 800,000 distinct CDR3 sequences, with 15% to 17% found just once. About this clonotype itself: Antigen: not known.

The V gene's germline CDR1 is SQVTM and CDR2 ANQGSEA. V gave up 6 bases and J gave up 5 bases, with 14 bases separating them. This CDR3 spans 12 amino acids. The chain combines TRBV29-1 with TRBJ2-7; possibly TRBD1 for D (6 bases). This receptor was obtained from a man aged 50 to 59 who received an inactivated influenza vaccine. Sequencing used PBMCs from blood, obtained 12 days after vaccination. The CDR3 here is CSVETGVDEQYF. The CDR3 DNA reads TGCAGCGTCGAGACAGGTGTCGACGAGCAGTACTTC.